This TCR beta chain was sequenced for a study of cytomegalovirus exposure and HLA in healthy donors (dated by TCRdb to about 2017). Study-level background: According to an earlier analysis of 587 of the donors, some 180 million T cells yielded over 100 million unique TCR beta sequences and less than 300 Gb of sequence data. About 330 gigabases of sequencing data and around 88 million unique TCR sequences made up an early release that covered about 640 HLA-typed donors. Of the roughly 400 genotyped donors, over 70% fell in the genetic ancestry cluster associated with self-reported Caucasian donors. The study aimed to test whether cataloging public T cell receptors could reveal signatures of past pathogen exposure. The T cell repertoires of 700 or so subjects were profiled by immunosequencing and related to cytomegalovirus serostatus. Besides the first cohort of 500 to 700 subjects, a separate validation cohort made up of some 110 different subjects was used. High-throughput TCR immunosequencing, statistical association of individual TCRs with disease status, and machine learning were combined to predict cytomegalovirus infection status. In a later analysis, previously published TCR beta repertoires from fewer than 750 donors were re-analyzed and high-resolution HLA genotyping was added so that TCR occurrence patterns could be studied. Rather than drawing on any new phenotypic data, the later analysis identified candidate immune exposures from TCR beta sequences and the way those sequences occurred across donors. An earlier analysis of around 580 of the donors used high-throughput TCR beta sequencing to judge whether each TCR beta V gene segment behaved as functional or pseudogenic. Alongside the repertoire data, information on donor age, sex, ethnicity and CMV serostatus was compiled. A later genetic analysis used genome-wide SNP genotypes for about three fifths of the 666 donors, treating that subset as a discovery cohort. Every repertoire in the discovery cohort had been generated on one and the same sequencing platform. Class I and class II HLA loci were covered by the typing at four-digit resolution. The number of donors typed differed by locus, with 629-630 for A, B, C, DRB1 and DQB1, more than 500 for DQA1, 600 to 610 for DPA1, and 472 for DPB1. Because of strong linkage in the cohort, 4 to 6 DR-DQ haplotypes were treated as single units for association and clustering. Among roughly 400 genotyped donors of the cohort, an average of around 250,000 unique TCR beta nucleotide sequences was sequenced per donor, of which 15% to 20% were non-productive.

The cohort comprised 710 or so healthy bone marrow donors. All cohort members were sampled while nominally healthy, although unrecorded immune exposures were likely present. CMV serostatus was positive for more than 250 and negative for about half of the roughly 700 cohort members, and was not recorded for this donor. Every donor gave a peripheral blood sample, and the peripheral blood mononuclear cells from that sample were used for TCR beta sequencing. Genomic DNA extraction from the blood cell samples was performed with the Qiagen DNeasy Blood Extraction Kit. Germline trimming amounts to 7 bases on V and 4 bases on J, with 9 as the count of junction bases outside the gene matches. Reading from cysteine to phenylalanine, the CDR3 counts 15 amino acids. CDR3 DNA is the only sequence kept; it has 45 bases, read in frame from the first base. From a lookup of the germline V gene (reference sequence), CDR1 and CDR2 are LNHDA and SQIVND.

Results and caveats for the whole study, not just this receptor: Specific HLA alleles were associated with some 15,000 TCR beta sequences at a false discovery rate of 0.05 in a later analysis. The classifier was reported to diagnose cytomegalovirus status with high specificity and sensitivity in both the original cohort and the validation cohort. In the study, around 150 TCR beta chains were listed as associated with cytomegalovirus. While some public TCRs were present in many individuals, most TCR sequences turned up only very rarely across donors. It was suggested by the authors that the approach could potentially be generalized to other disease states and immunological phenotypes. In this cohort, only TCR beta chains were sequenced, and detectable features were limited by the absence of alpha or paired-chain data. According to a later analysis, most CMV-associated TCR beta chains appeared to be HLA-restricted, and the HLA associations seemed to be driven largely by CMV exposure. Presence/absence analyses assumed roughly uniform sequencing depth across donors, an assumption that may not hold. An association between a missense DCLRE1C variant and V-gene and J-gene trimming of TCR beta chains was found in a later genetic analysis and replicated in an independent cohort. The 87-base-pair reads could not distinguish some IMGT-functional V segments, including TRBV6-2 and TRBV6-3, so those segments were excluded. In a later analysis, the rate of TCR association differed among HLA loci, with DRB1 alleles having the most associated TCRs and HLA-C alleles having the fewest. HLA typing was unavailable for some donors at each locus, so association tests used only the typed subset. The earlier analysis of approximately 560 of the donors excluded approximately 15 rarely observed V segments, including chromosome 9 orphons, because counts were too low. Three of the identified cytomegalovirus-associated TCR beta chains were confirmed in vitro to be specific for cytomegalovirus antigens. In a later genetic analysis, fewer N-insertions in productive TCRs were reported among donors in an Asian-associated ancestry cluster than the approximately 710-donor mean. For the cohort, immune exposure information was limited to CMV serostatus. In an earlier analysis of more than 450 of the donors, most TCR beta V segments were observed in productive rearrangements about 87% or about 30% of the time, broadly matching IMGT annotations. In a later analysis, HLA-associated TCR beta chains were found to be more clonally expanded and to have lower generation probabilities than equally common non-associated chains. When HLA alleles, especially DR and DQ, strongly co-occurred, attributing TCR associations to individual alleles was difficult. A cluster of highly shared sequence variants was judged likely to represent a technical artifact of the sequencing pipeline. Correlated functional status among segregating V segments might reflect linkage disequilibrium, but an unknown experimental factor could not be ruled out. Several of the top co-occurrence clusters appeared to be linked to parvovirus B19, influenza, CMV and Epstein-Barr virus, according to a later analysis. A further reported finding was that TCR beta sequences accurately predicted the HLA-A and HLA-B alleles for most subjects in the first cohort.

This clone has more than one count but fewer than ten. Its antigen is still unknown. Base qualities are not recorded, but no much larger clone differs from it by a single base. The library was prepared using the immunoSEQ multiplex PCR assay. For the multiplex PCR, a mixture combining 60 forward primers for TCR Vbeta segments and 13 reverse primers for TCR Jbeta segments was used. The CDR3 region of rearranged TCR beta genes was amplified from genomic DNA by a multiplex PCR assay. The Illumina HiSeq System was used to sequence the amplified TCR beta libraries as 87-base-pair reads. The original methods were these. A later analysis tallied some 79 million unique TCR beta chains across the 666 repertoires, and around 9.9 million of those chains were shared by two or more donors. A nearest-neighbor algorithm error-corrected the raw reads and collapsed the reads into unique sequences, merging closely related sequences to remove PCR and sequencing errors. V, D and J gene segments were assigned by aligning CDR3 sequences to IMGT reference sequences. Each retained sequence needed at least a six-nucleotide match to both a V gene segment and a J gene segment. A rearrangement was called productive if the CDR3 had no stop codons and remained in frame with V and J, and every other rearrangement was called non-productive. Following IMGT convention, CDR3 was defined as the stretch from the second conserved V-encoded cysteine up to the conserved J-encoded phenylalanine. In an earlier analysis of roughly 580 of the donors, sequences lacking an unambiguous match to a single V gene segment were excluded. In an earlier analysis of about 590 of the donors, a V segment was called functional when productive rearrangements were above 56.7%, and segregating when the standard deviation between donors exceeded 5%. A statistical classification framework was built for diagnosing cytomegalovirus status from the catalog of TCR beta chain sequences. V and J gene assignment, in a later analysis, came from comparing TCR nucleotide sequences with IMGT/GENE-DB human TR gene sequences. The TCRdist pipeline was used in a later analysis to assign CDR3 sequences and most-parsimonious VDJ recombination scenarios. In a later analysis, every TCR beta chain was defined by the combination of its CDR3 amino acid sequence and its V-gene family, and reads without a unique V-gene family were dropped. In a later analysis, 450 to 600 highly shared, low-generation-probability nucleotide sequences were removed to address suspected cross-contamination and a sequencing artifact. In a later analysis, a clonal expansion index was calculated for each public chain from normalized within-repertoire ranks of inferred template counts. Generation probabilities in a later analysis came from a VDJ recombination model fitted to out-of-frame rearrangements, and those results were checked against IGoR. Hypergeometric tests were used in a later analysis to score TCR-TCR, TCR-HLA and TCR-CMV co-occurrence, with a repertoire-size bias correction applied to the TCR pairs. False discovery rates were estimated in a later analysis by permuting HLA or CMV assignments 20 times. In a later analysis, co-occurring TCRs were grouped with DBSCAN, and TCRdist sequence similarity was added when clustering was performed within HLA-allele-positive subsets. For co-occurrence clustering, repertoires with fewer than 30,000 or more than 120,000 public chains were excluded, along with roughly 5 repertoires with anomalous nucleotide sharing. TCRdb's version of the immuneACCESS table is confined to in-frame rearrangements and falls short of the full clone set. An unresolved V gene accounts for under half of the shortfall where checked; the remainder is of unknown origin. V, J and clone size are those of that table, while D and trimming were read from the DNA. This sample gives under 200,000 clones in total; 75% to 90% of them show up just once. Roughly 2% of the sample is held by the ten biggest clonotypes.

The TCR sequence derives from a human donor in good health. The chain is assembled from TRBV19 and TRBJ1-1, with 10 bases in between that match TRBD1. Sequenced sample: PBMCs. The CDR3 region reads CASTAGTGAFTEAFF. Read as DNA, the sequence is TGTGCCAGTACCGCCGGGACAGGGGCCTTCACTGAAGCTTTCTTT.